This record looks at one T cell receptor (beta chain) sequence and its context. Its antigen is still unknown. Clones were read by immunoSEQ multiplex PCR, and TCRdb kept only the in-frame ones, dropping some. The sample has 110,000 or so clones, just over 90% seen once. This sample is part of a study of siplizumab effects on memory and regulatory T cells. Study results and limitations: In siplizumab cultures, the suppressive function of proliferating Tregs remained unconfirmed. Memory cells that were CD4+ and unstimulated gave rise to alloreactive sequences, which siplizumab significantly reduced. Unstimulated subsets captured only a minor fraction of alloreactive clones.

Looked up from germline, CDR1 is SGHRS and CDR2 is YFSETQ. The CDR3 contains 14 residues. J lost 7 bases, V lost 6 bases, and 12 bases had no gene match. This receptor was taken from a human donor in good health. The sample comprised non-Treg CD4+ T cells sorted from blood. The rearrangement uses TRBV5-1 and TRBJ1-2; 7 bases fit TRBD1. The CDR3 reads CASTTGVVDSGYTF. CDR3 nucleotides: TGCGCCAGCACAACAGGGGTGGTCGATAGTGGCTACACCTTC.